The text below deals with one T cell receptor beta chain. Per the original methods: Amplifying reference gene primers gave estimates of nucleated cell counts. Profiled with immunoSEQ multiplex PCR; TCRdb holds only in-frame clones, not every one. V and J calls and clone size are copied from that table; D and trimming were computed from the DNA. The sample comprises a few hundred thousand clones, 88% of which are singletons, and 5% rests with the top ten. Study members were between roughly 18 and 100 years old and lived in 24 US regions. Cohort 3 donors were reported recovered after two negative PCRs, clearance, or symptom resolution. These data belong to a study of blood T cell repertoires in COVID-19. CDR3 length: 15 amino acids. Germline lookup yields CDR1 MNHEY and CDR2 SMNVEV (reference sequence). V was pared by 6 bases and J by 2 bases, with 17 bases between.

Sample: PBMCs or T cells enriched from blood (not recorded which). The chain employs TRBV27 and TRBJ2-7, with TRBD2 as a possible D gene (7 bases). This receptor was taken from a man aged 25 to 40 who had recovered from COVID-19. The CDR3 sequence is CASSSSGGRPYEQYF. The CDR3 DNA follows: TGTGCCAGCAGCTCCTCCGGGGGGCGACCCTACGAGCAGTACTTC.